Listed below are T cell receptor beta chains from one sample, sequenced in a study of CD8 T cells in Susac syndrome. TCRdb passed the immunoSEQ multiplex PCR reads through MiXCR, listing each CDR3 protein once. The data show fewer than 200,000 distinct CDR3 sequences, with 90% to 95% seen just once and approximately 0.09% held by the top ten. Source material: CD4+ T cells from PBMCs. Every receptor here comes from a human donor with Susac syndrome. Both conserved end residues are part of each CDR3. The D gene is left open where the match is weak. Clone size appears in some rows only: once, few, many, or a class for an expanded clone.

v_call	d_call	j_call	clone_size	cdr3_nt	cdr3_aa
TRBV29-1	NA	TRBJ2-7	NA	TGCAGCGTTAAAGTCAGGGACTACGAGCAGTACTTC	CSVKVRDYEQYF
TRBV4-1	TRBD1	TRBJ1-5	NA	TGCGCCAGCAGCCCCGGGACAGGGGGCAATCAGCCCCAGCATTTT	CASSPGTGGNQPQHF
TRBV7-2	TRBD2	TRBJ2-3	NA	TGTGCCAGCAGCTTTGGGACTAGCGTGAATACGCAGTATTTT	CASSFGTSVNTQYF
TRBV6-5	NA	TRBJ2-3	NA	TGTGCCAGCAGTTACGGATTTACGCAGTATTTT	CASSYGFTQYF
TRBV12-3/TRBV12-4	TRBD2	TRBJ2-7	NA	TGTGCCAGCAGGGGGGGACTAGCGGGAACCTACGAGCAGTACTTC	CASRGGLAGTYEQYF
TRBV5-4	NA	TRBJ2-7	NA	TGTGCCAGCAGCCCTCCGGGACTTAAACGTTGGAAGAGGTACGAGCAGTACTTC	CASSPPGLKRWKRYEQYF
TRBV5-1	TRBD1	TRBJ1-6	NA	TGCGCCAGCAGCTTAACAGGGGGCTCACCCCTCCACTTT	CASSLTGGSPLHF
TRBV10-3	TRBD1	TRBJ2-7	NA	TGTGCCATCATGAACAGGGGGCCCCCCTACGAGCAGTACTTC	CAIMNRGPPYEQYF
TRBV7-9	TRBD1	TRBJ2-5	NA	TGTGCCAGCAGTGACCACATCCGGACAGGGGGCGATGAAGAGACCCAGTACTTC	CASSDHIRTGGDEETQYF
TRBV27	NA	TRBJ2-4	NA	TGTGCCAGCAGTTTCGGGAGCCCAGGACTCCTAGCCAAAAACATTCAGTACTTC	CASSFGSPGLLAKNIQYF
TRBV2	TRBD2	TRBJ2-7	NA	TGTGCCAGCAGTCCGAATCTAGCGGGAGTCAAGCAGTACTTC	CASSPNLAGVKQYF
TRBV3-1	NA	TRBJ2-7	few	TGTGCCAGCAGCCAAGAGGGGGACCTCTCCTACGAGCAGTACTTC	CASSQEGDLSYEQYF
TRBV5-4	NA	TRBJ2-2	once	TGTGCCAGCAGCTTGGCGCAGGGGGGGACCACCGGGGAGCTGTTTTTT	CASSLAQGGTTGELFF
TRBV28	NA	TRBJ1-1	NA	TGTGCCAGCACCTCCGAATCCAGGACTGAAGCTTTCTTT	CASTSESRTEAFF
TRBV30	NA	TRBJ2-7	NA	TGTGCCGGAAAGGGCGGACTAAGCTCCTACGAGCAGTACTTC	CAGKGGLSSYEQYF
TRBV4-2	TRBD1	TRBJ2-3	NA	TGTGCCAGCAGCCAAGACTGGGGACAGGGCACAGATACGCAGTATTTT	CASSQDWGQGTDTQYF
TRBV29-1	NA	TRBJ1-3	NA	TGCAGCGTTGTAACAAGCTCTGGAAACACCATATATTTT	CSVVTSSGNTIYF
TRBV20-1	NA	TRBJ2-1	NA	TGCAGTGCTCCCAGGGGTACGGGGCAGTTCTTC	CSAPRGTGQFF
TRBV2	NA	TRBJ2-5	NA	TGTGCCAGTTGCGGGGAAGAGACCCAGTACTTC	CASCGEETQYF
TRBV5-1	NA	TRBJ2-2	few	TGCGCCAGCAGCCCGGGGACCGCCCAAGGCGGGGAGCTGTTTTTT	CASSPGTAQGGELFF
TRBV5-1	NA	TRBJ2-1	NA	TGCGCCAGCAGCTCACCAGACAGGTCCTACTACAATGAGCAGTTCTTC	CASSSPDRSYYNEQFF
TRBV30	NA	TRBJ1-2	NA	TGTGCCTGGAGTTCGGACTCGAGTGGCTACACCTTC	CAWSSDSSGYTF
TRBV5-4	TRBD2	TRBJ2-3	NA	TGTGCCAGCACCGCCGGGGGGACTAGCGGGGGCACAGATACGCAGTATTTT	CASTAGGTSGGTDTQYF